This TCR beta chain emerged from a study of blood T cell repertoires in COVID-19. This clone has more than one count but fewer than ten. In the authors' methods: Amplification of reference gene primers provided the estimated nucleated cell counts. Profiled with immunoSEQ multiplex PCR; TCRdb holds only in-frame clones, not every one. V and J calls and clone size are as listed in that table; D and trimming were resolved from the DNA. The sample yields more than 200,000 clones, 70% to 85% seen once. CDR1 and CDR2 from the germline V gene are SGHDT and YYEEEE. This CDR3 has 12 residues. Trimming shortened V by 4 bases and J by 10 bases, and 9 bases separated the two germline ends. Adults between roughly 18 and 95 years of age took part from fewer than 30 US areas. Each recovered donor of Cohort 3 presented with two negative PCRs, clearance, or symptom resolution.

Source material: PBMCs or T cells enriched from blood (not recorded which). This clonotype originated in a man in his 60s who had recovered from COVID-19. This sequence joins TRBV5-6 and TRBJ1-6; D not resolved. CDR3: CASSEPYSPLHF. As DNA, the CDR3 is TGTGCCAGCAGCGAGCCCTACTCACCCCTCCACTTT.